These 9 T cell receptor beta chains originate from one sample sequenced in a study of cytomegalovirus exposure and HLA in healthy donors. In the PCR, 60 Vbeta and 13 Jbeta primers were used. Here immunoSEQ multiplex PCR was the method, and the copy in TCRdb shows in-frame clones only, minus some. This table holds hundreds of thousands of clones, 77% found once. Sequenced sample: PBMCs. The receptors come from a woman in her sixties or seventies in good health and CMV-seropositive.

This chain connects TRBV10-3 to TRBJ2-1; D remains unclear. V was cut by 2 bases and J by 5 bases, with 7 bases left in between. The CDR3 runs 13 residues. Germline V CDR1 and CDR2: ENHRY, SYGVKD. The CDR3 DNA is TGTGCCATCAGTGAGATCACAAACAATGAGCAGTTCTTC. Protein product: CAISEITNNEQFF.

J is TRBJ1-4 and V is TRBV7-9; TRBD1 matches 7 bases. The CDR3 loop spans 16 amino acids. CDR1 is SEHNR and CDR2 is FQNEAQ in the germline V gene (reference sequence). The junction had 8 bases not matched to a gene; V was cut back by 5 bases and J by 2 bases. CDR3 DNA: TGTGCCAGCAGCCGAACCGTACAGGGGACTAATGAAAAACTGTTTTTT. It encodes CASSRTVQGTNEKLFF.

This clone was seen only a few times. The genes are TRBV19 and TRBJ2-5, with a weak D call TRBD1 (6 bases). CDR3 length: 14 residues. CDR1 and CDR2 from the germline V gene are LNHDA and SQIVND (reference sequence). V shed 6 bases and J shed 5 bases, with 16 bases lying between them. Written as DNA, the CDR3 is TGTGCCAGTAGCAACAGGGTTTTGTGGGAGACCCAGTACTTC. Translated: CASSNRVLWETQYF.

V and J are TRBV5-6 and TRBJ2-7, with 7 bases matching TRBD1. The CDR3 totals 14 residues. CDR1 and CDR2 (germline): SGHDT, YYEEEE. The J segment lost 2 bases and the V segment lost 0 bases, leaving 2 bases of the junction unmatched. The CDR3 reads CASSLVGQAYEQYF. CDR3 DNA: TGTGCCAGCAGCTTGGTCGGACAGGCCTACGAGCAGTACTTC.

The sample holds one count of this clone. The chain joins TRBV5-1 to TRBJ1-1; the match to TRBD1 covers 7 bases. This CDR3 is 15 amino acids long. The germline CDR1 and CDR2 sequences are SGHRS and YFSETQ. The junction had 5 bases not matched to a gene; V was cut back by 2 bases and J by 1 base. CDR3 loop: CASSFPQGSNTEAFF. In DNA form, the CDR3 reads TGCGCCAGCAGCTTCCCACAGGGGTCGAACACTGAAGCTTTCTTT.

DNA of the CDR3: TGTGCCAGCAGCACCGGACCCGGGATTGGACACGAGCAGTACTTC. It is translated as CASSTGPGIGHEQYF. V is TRBV9 and J is TRBJ2-7; a weak D match, TRBD2 (5 bases). Germline assignment: CDR1 SGDLS and CDR2 YYNGEE. The V end lost 4 bases, the J end lost 5 bases, and 19 bases lay between the germline ends. The CDR3 covers 15 residues.

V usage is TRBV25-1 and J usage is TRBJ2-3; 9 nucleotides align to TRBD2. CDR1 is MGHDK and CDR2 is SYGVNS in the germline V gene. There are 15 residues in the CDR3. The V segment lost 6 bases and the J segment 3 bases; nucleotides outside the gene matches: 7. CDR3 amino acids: CASRPTAGGTDTQYF. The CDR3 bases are TGTGCCAGCAGACCCACTGCGGGAGGGACAGATACGCAGTATTTT.

The CDR3 region is CASREGNTGELFF. The CDR3 nucleotides are TGCGCCAGCAGGGAGGGGAACACCGGGGAGCTGTTTTTT. The chain uses TRBV5-1 and TRBJ2-2; a weak D match, TRBD2 (6 bases). Between the trimmed V and J ends, which lost 5 bases and 1 base, there was a span of 6 bases. Per the germline V gene, CDR1 is SGHRS and CDR2 is YFSETQ. The CDR3 has 13 amino acids.

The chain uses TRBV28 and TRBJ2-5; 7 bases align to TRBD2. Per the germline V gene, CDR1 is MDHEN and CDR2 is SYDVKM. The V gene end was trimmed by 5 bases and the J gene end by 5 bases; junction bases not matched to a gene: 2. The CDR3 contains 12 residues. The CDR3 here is CASSLAVETQYF. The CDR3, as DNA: TGTGCCAGCAGTCTAGCGGTCGAGACCCAGTACTTC.